One sample yielded the 4 T cell receptor beta chains listed below, sequenced in a study of OX40 agonist ivuxolimab in advanced cancers. Clones were sequenced by immunoSEQ multiplex PCR, and TCRdb holds only the in-frame ones, with some missing. Of roughly 76,000 clones in the sample, roughly 85% were seen once. Sample: CD4+ or CD8+ T cells sorted from blood, taken in a trial of the OX40 agonist ivuxolimab. The origin of the receptors is an adult with an advanced solid tumor such as melanoma, head and neck, liver or kidney cancer.

The chain combines TRBV5-6 with TRBJ2-7; 8 nucleotides align to TRBD2. From germline, CDR1 is SGHDT and CDR2 YYEEEE. The CDR3 spans 17 residues. V shed 2 bases and J 3 bases; nucleotides not matched to a gene: 13. The CDR3, as DNA: TGTGCCAGCAGCTTTCCCCGACTAGGTAGCGGGAACTACGAGCAGTACTTC. Translated, it gives CASSFPRLGSGNYEQYF.

The genes are TRBV5-6 and TRBJ2-1, with D possibly matching TRBD1 (5 bases). Germline V gives CDR1 SGHDT, CDR2 YYEEEE. CDR3 length: 13 residues. Trimming removed 2 bases at V and 7 bases at J, with 10 bases between. The CDR3, as DNA: TGTGCCAGCAGCTTATCAGGGCGGAATGAGCAGTTCTTC. This sequence encodes CASSLSGRNEQFF. The full variable domain, in which reference TRBV5-6 and TRBJ2-1 provide the parts outside the CDR3, is DAGVTQSPTHLIKTRGQQVTLRCSPKSGHDTVSWYQQALGQGPQFIFQYYEEEERQRGNFPDRFSGHQFPNYSSELNVNALLLGDSALYLCASSLSGRNEQFFGPGTRLTVL.

V is TRBV19 and J is TRBJ2-5, with 8 bases lining up with TRBD2. The DNA end lines up better with TRBJ2-7; the J call may be wrong. This CDR3 has 13 amino acids. Looked up from germline, CDR1 is LNHDA and CDR2 is SQIVND (reference sequence). The CDR3 nucleotides read TGTGCCAGTACCCCAGCGGGAGCGGGCGAGCAGTACTTC. As protein: CASTPAGAGEQYF.

The V gene is TRBV7-2, the J gene TRBJ2-1; possibly TRBD2 for D (6 bases). This CDR3 spans 18 amino acids. V was shortened by 0 bases and J by 9 bases, with 24 bases between the two germline ends. Germline V gives CDR1 SGHTA, CDR2 FQGNSA. Here the CDR3 DNA reads TGTGCCAGCAGCTTAGCGCGGTACGAGCGGGTCTTACAAGGTGAGCAGTTCTTC. Translating gives CASSLARYERVLQGEQFF.